A selection of T cell receptor beta chains follows, all from one sample in a study of graft-versus-host responses after intestinal transplantation. Clones were sequenced by immunoSEQ multiplex PCR, and TCRdb holds only the in-frame ones, with some missing. This sample carries around 7,400 clones, around three quarters of them seen once, and the ten largest clones take about 18%. Here the sequenced sample was ileum tissue, taken approximately 240 days after intestinal transplantation. The receptors were sampled from a human patient who received an intestinal transplant, so some T cells may come from the graft donor. Each CDR3 is given with its conserved first and last residue. A D gene is named only where the DNA matches it firmly. The size field is filled for only some rows; it gives once, few, many or a size class.

>-|15|few|TRBV4-2|TRBJ2-1
CASSQPDWGQNEQFF
>TRBD1|16|-|TRBV7-3|TRBJ2-3
CASSLTRDSSTDTQYF
>-|17|-|TRBV30|TRBJ2-1
CAWSVVLQGVTYNEQFF
>-|14|-|TRBV11-1|TRBJ1-6
CASSFEGRNSPLHF
>TRBD1|18|-|TRBV6-1|TRBJ1-6
CASSGDRGPSSYNSPLHF
>-|16|medium-sized|TRBV5-4|TRBJ1-4
CASSSSLREFGEKLFF
>-|12|-|TRBV7-9|TRBJ2-7
CASSFGLFQQYF
>-|15|-|TRBV11-2|TRBJ2-5
CASSPPSSNQETQYF
>-|16|-|TRBV4-1|TRBJ1-6
CASSLRGSGEYSPLHF
>TRBD2|18|once|TRBV4-1|TRBJ2-2
CASSQVRGGGAAAGELFF
>-|16|-|TRBV11-2|TRBJ1-4
CASSPDGTATNEKLFF
>-|17|-|TRBV7-9|TRBJ2-7
CASSFGPGQGALYEQYF
>-|16|-|TRBV7-9|TRBJ2-1
CASTLTGGSSYNEQFF
>TRBD2|16|-|TRBV11-2|TRBJ2-1
CASSLVSGNNYDEQFF
>-|14|-|TRBV28|TRBJ2-6
CASRDFSGANVLTF
>-|15|once|TRBV15|TRBJ2-7
CATSRVNRETYEQYF
>-|12|-|TRBV7-8|TRBJ2-4
CASSPLKNIQYF
>-|15|few|TRBV5-1|TRBJ2-1
CASSPGLALANEQFF
>-|12|-|TRBV5-6|TRBJ1-2
CASSSGRLWLHF
>TRBD2|19|-|TRBV5-4|TRBJ2-1
CASGGGRLAGGRSYNEQFF
>-|14|-|TRBV5-1|TRBJ2-6
CASSLHSGANVLTF
>-|15|-|TRBV9|TRBJ1-1
CASSFNPDRGLEAFF
>TRBD1|14|-|TRBV5-1|TRBJ1-2
CASSAGGAGYGYTF
>-|15|-|TRBV6-6|TRBJ1-2
CASSYGGQPNYGYTF
>-|15|few|TRBV5-5|TRBJ1-2
CASSLVGEGSYGYTF
>-|16|-|TRBV7-9|TRBJ2-3
CASSLSRSQSTDTQYF
>-|13|-|TRBV10-1|TRBJ2-2
CASKGDNTGELFF
>-|13|medium-sized|TRBV27|TRBJ2-5
CASWSENQETQYF
>-|15|-|TRBV19|TRBJ1-5
CASKTGWSDTQPQHF
>TRBD2|16|once|TRBV6-1|TRBJ2-3
CASSGRLAGGTDTQYF
>-|16|-|TRBV28|TRBJ2-1
CASRDPGRLSYNEQFF
>-|13|-|TRBV6-1|TRBJ1-4
CASSEHNNEKLFF
>-|13|-|TRBV18|TRBJ1-2
CASSPGGARGYTF
>TRBD2|15|-|TRBV4-3|TRBJ2-1
CASSQETSGYNEQFF
>-|19|-|TRBV28|TRBJ1-3
CASSLWWKVGERSGNTIYF
>-|14|-|TRBV6-5|TRBJ2-1
CASSYSATGNEQFF
>-|14|-|TRBV6-5|TRBJ1-1
CASSPRGGYTEAFF
>TRBD1|16|-|TRBV5-4|TRBJ2-2
CASSLRQGAQDGELFF
>-|13|-|TRBV6-1|TRBJ1-1
CASRRGDGTEAFF
>-|13|-|TRBV6-5|TRBJ2-5
CATGASPGETQYF
>TRBD1|16|few|TRBV7-9|TRBJ1-6
CASNQGLGTGDSPLHF
>-|16|-|TRBV7-2|TRBJ2-2
CASSPRLGGAGGELFF
>TRBD2|17|-|TRBV4-3|TRBJ2-5
CASSPELLGTSGGVQYF
>-|16|-|TRBV9|TRBJ1-5
CASSFRSQRFNQPQHF
>-|16|-|TRBV7-6|TRBJ1-3
CASSLEQPNSGNTIYF
>-|16|-|TRBV30|TRBJ2-3
CAWSDGVQGGTDTQYF
>TRBD1|15|few|TRBV11-3|TRBJ1-2
CASSHGQGANYGYTF